The 22 T cell receptor beta chains below all came from one sample that was sequenced in a study of Ad26.COV2.S vaccination and SARS-CoV-2 variants. Treatment indicated: 15 to 20 received Ad26.COV2.S at low or high dose, single or two shots; about 5 received placebo; per-sample allocation not given. The samples date from day 63 after the first vaccine or placebo injection. Only in-frame clones appear in the TCRdb table, and some are missing; sequencing was by immunoSEQ multiplex PCR. The sample lists about 320,000 clones; just under 85% were seen once. The sample in question was peripheral blood, obtained in a trial of Ad26.COV2.S vaccine versus placebo. These receptors came from a person aged 18 to 59 who received the Ad26.COV2.S COVID-19 vaccine or a placebo.

This clone occurred a few times. The rearrangement links TRBV28 to TRBJ2-1; D might be TRBD2 (6 bases). V lost 4 bases to trimming and J lost 3 bases, with 13 bases between them. Per germline, CDR1 MDHEN and CDR2 SYDVKM. The CDR3 has 15 amino acids. CDR3 sequence: CASSSLAGLYNEQFF. The CDR3 nucleotides are TGTGCCAGCAGTTCTCTCGCGGGGCTCTACAATGAGCAGTTCTTC.

The CDR3 nucleotides are TGTGCCAGCAGTCCCTCTTGGGGGACCGGAAACACCATATATTTT. Amino acid sequence: CASSPSWGTGNTIYF. The chain couples TRBV6-2 or TRBV6-3 to TRBJ1-3; TRBD1 might be the D (5 bases). Trimming stripped 5 bases from V and 4 bases from J, with 15 bases between. Germline CDR1 and CDR2: MNHEY and SVGEGT. The CDR3 is 15 residues long.

V is TRBV14 and J is TRBJ2-2, with 10 nucleotides matching TRBD2. CDR3 length: 17 residues. CDR1 SGHDN and CDR2 FVKESK come from the germline V gene. With V trimmed by 4 bases and J by 4 bases, 9 bases remained unmatched. CDR3: CASSRLTRTSGTGELFF. The CDR3 DNA reads as TGTGCCAGCAGCCGACTGACCAGGACTAGCGGCACCGGGGAGCTGTTTTTT.

V is TRBV6-5 and J is TRBJ1-2; weak D call: TRBD1 (5 bases). The V gene lost 5 bases and the J gene lost 3 bases, with 13 bases spanning the gap. CDR1 and CDR2 (germline): MNHEY, SVGAGI. CDR3 length: 14 amino acids. The CDR3 protein is CASSQGLEYYGYTF. CDR3 sequence (DNA): TGTGCCAGCAGTCAGGGACTCGAGTACTATGGCTACACCTTC.

The rearrangement joins TRBV28 to TRBJ1-2; D is ambiguous. Looked up from germline, CDR1 is MDHEN and CDR2 is SYDVKM. The CDR3 spans 14 residues. Between the trimmed V and J ends, which lost 6 bases and 0 bases, there was a span of 11 bases. CDR3 residues: CASRPTGTNYGYTF. The CDR3, as DNA: TGTGCCAGCAGGCCGACGGGTACTAACTATGGCTACACCTTC.

This chain links TRBV7-3 with TRBJ2-2; TRBD2 matches 10 bases. Per germline, CDR1 SGHTA and CDR2 FQGTGA. This CDR3 spans 19 amino acids. V was clipped by 1 base and J by 0 bases; unmatched bases: 8. CDR3 coding DNA: TGTGCCAGCAGCTTAAACCCTAGCGGGGGCTTTTCGAACACCGGGGAGCTGTTTTTT. This sequence encodes CASSLNPSGGFSNTGELFF.

This clone appeared once. The J gene is TRBJ2-5, the V gene TRBV5-1, with 7 bases aligning to TRBD1. CDR1 and CDR2 from the germline V gene are SGHRS and YFSETQ. The length of the CDR3 is 15 residues. Trimming cost V 2 bases and J 5 bases; bases outside gene matches: 9. The CDR3 DNA sequence: TGCGCCAGCAGCTTCGAGGGGGCGGCCTGGGAGACCCAGTACTTC. Translating gives CASSFEGAAWETQYF.

The rearrangement links TRBV7-2 to TRBJ2-7, with 13 bases that match TRBD2. Germline V gene data show CDR1 as SGHTA and CDR2 as FQGNSA. The CDR3 is made up of 18 amino acids. The V and J ends lost 0 bases and 0 bases, in that order; junction bases with no gene match: 5. CDR3: CASSLAGTSGVSSYEQYF. The CDR3 coding sequence is TGTGCCAGCAGCTTAGCTGGGACTAGCGGGGTCAGCTCCTACGAGCAGTACTTC.

The chain combines TRBV3-1 (or the pseudogene TRBV3-2) with TRBJ1-5, with D possibly matching TRBD1 (5 bases). CDR3 length: 13 residues. Per the germline V gene, CDR1 is LGHDT and CDR2 is YNNKEL (reference sequence). Trimming stripped 4 bases from V and 9 bases from J, with 13 bases between. CDR3 nucleotides: TGTGCCAGCAGCCGAGACTTTACAGGGCCCCAGCATTTT. Protein product: CASSRDFTGPQHF.

CDR3: CASSLAGGDGYTF. Here the CDR3 DNA reads TGTGCCAGCAGCTTAGCCGGAGGGGATGGCTACACCTTC. This sequence joins TRBV11-3 and TRBJ1-2, with D tentatively TRBD1 (5 bases). This CDR3 comprises 13 residues. Germline-derived CDR1 and CDR2 are SGHNT and YENEEA. Trimming removed 1 base at V and 6 bases at J, with 9 bases between.

The V and J genes are TRBV13 and TRBJ1-5; the D gene is possibly TRBD1 (5 bases). CDR1 is PRHDT and CDR2 is FYEKMQ in the germline V gene (reference sequence). Trimming shortened V by 3 bases and J by 2 bases, and 14 bases separated the two germline ends. This CDR3 is built from 16 residues. DNA of the CDR3: TGTGCCAGCAGCTTTCAGGGTTGGGTGGGCAATCAGCCCCAGCATTTT. Protein product: CASSFQGWVGNQPQHF.

The rearrangement links TRBV7-3 to TRBJ1-1; the D gene is possibly TRBD1 (5 bases). This CDR3 contains 15 residues. The V end lost 4 bases, the J end lost 3 bases, and 15 bases lay between the germline ends. CDR1 and CDR2 (germline): SGHTA, FQGTGA. The CDR3 loop is CASSSLPGPYTEAFF. The CDR3 nucleotides are TGTGCCAGCAGCTCCCTACCGGGACCATACACTGAAGCTTTCTTT.

This chain joins TRBV9 and TRBJ1-2; D uncertain. The V and J ends lost 5 bases and 5 bases respectively, with 10 bases between them. CDR1 is SGDLS and CDR2 is YYNGEE in the germline V gene. This CDR3 is 12 amino acids long. DNA of the CDR3: TGTGCCAGCAGTGAAGGACGGTATGGCTACACCTTC. This codes for CASSEGRYGYTF.

This clone came up once. The chain recombines TRBV7-6 with TRBJ2-7; perhaps TRBD1 as D (7 bases). Germline loops: CDR1 SGHVS, CDR2 FNYEAQ. This CDR3 contains 16 residues. Trimming stripped 5 bases from V and 2 bases from J, with 19 bases between. The CDR3 sequence is CASSDPGGGQAYEQYF. The DNA of the CDR3 is TGTGCCAGCAGCGACCCCGGAGGGGGCCAAGCCTACGAGCAGTACTTC.

To note about this clone: The same CDR3 also results from other DNA sequences found in this sample. The chain couples TRBV2 to TRBJ1-1; D remains ambiguous. The ends were cut back, 6 bases at V and 3 bases at J, with 5 bases in the middle. Germline V gene sequence: CDR1 SNHLY, CDR2 FYNNEI. The CDR3 length is 11 residues. The CDR3 DNA is TGTGCCAGCAGGGGCTACACTGAAGCTTTCTTT. As protein: CASRGYTEAFF.

J is TRBJ2-1 and V is TRBV11-3; the match to TRBD2 covers 7 bases. CDR1 and CDR2 (germline): SGHNT, YENEEA. This CDR3 is 16 amino acids long. V dropped 5 bases and J dropped 2; count of bases not matched to a gene: 9. CDR3 region: CASSPYSGFAYNEQFF. CDR3 bases: TGTGCCAGCAGCCCTTATAGCGGGTTCGCCTACAATGAGCAGTTCTTC.

V is TRBV5-1 and J is TRBJ1-2; D may be TRBD1 (5 bases). Trimming cost V 1 base and J 6 bases, with 16 bases left between them. This CDR3 contains 15 residues. Germline assignment: CDR1 SGHRS and CDR2 YFSETQ. CDR3 loop: CASSLTGGIQDGYTF. The CDR3 DNA follows: TGCGCCAGCAGCTTGACGGGGGGGATACAGGATGGCTACACCTTC.

About this clone itself: Other DNA sequences of this sample code for an identical CDR3. The chain carries TRBV7-3 and TRBJ1-1, with a tentative D call TRBD1 (5 bases). V was pared by 5 bases and J by 2 bases, with 9 bases between. Germline V gives CDR1 SGHTA, CDR2 FQGTGA. There are 13 residues in the CDR3. CDR3 protein: CASSAQGNTEAFF. For the CDR3, the DNA is TGTGCCAGCAGCGCCCAGGGCAACACTGAAGCTTTCTTT.

The chain joins TRBV27 to TRBJ2-7; D is possibly TRBD2 (7 bases). The CDR3 totals 16 residues. From germline, CDR1 is MNHEY and CDR2 SMNVEV (reference sequence). V shed 5 bases and J shed 8 bases, with 25 bases lying between them. The CDR3: CASSIYLGGDRGQQYF. CDR3 coding DNA: TGTGCCAGCAGTATCTACCTAGGGGGGGACCGGGGCCAGCAGTACTTC.

This clone was seen a single time. The chain recombines TRBV14 with TRBJ2-1; TRBD2 matches 7 bases. The V segment lost 6 bases and the J segment 2 bases; nucleotides outside the gene matches: 7. CDR1 SGHDN and CDR2 FVKESK come from the germline V gene. The CDR3 spans 15 residues. The CDR3 DNA reads as TGTGCCAGCAGAGGGACTACCGAAACCTACAATGAGCAGTTCTTC. This encodes CASRGTTETYNEQFF.

The rearrangement joins TRBV6-1 to TRBJ2-1; D is ambiguous. The V gene's germline CDR1 is MNHNS and CDR2 SASEGT. This CDR3 is built from 14 residues. Trimming cost V 2 bases and J 0 bases, with 5 bases left between them. The CDR3 coding sequence is TGTGCCAGCAGTGAATTTGACTCCTACAATGAGCAGTTCTTC. Its translation is CASSEFDSYNEQFF.

The table lists this clone with a few counts. This chain connects TRBV27 to TRBJ2-7, with a possible D match to TRBD1 (6 bases). The V end was cut by 5 bases, the J end by 6 bases, with 11 bases between. The CDR3 runs to 12 residues. From germline, CDR1 is MNHEY and CDR2 SMNVEV (reference sequence). Here the CDR3 DNA reads TGTGCCAGCAGTAGTACAGGGTTCGAGCAGTACTTC. It specifies CASSSTGFEQYF.